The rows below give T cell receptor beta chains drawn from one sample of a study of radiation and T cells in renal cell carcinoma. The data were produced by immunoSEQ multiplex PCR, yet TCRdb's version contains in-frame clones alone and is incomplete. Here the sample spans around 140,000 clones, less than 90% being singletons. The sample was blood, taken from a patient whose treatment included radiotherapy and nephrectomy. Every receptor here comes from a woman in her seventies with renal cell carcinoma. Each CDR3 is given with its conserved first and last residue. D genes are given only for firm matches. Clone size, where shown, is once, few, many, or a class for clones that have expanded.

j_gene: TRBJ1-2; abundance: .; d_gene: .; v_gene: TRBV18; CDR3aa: CATEGGNYGYTF; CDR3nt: TGTGCCACCGAGGGGGGGAACTATGGCTACACCTTC
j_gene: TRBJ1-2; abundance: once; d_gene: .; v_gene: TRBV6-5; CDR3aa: CASSEGGSNYGYTF; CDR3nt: TGTGCCAGCAGTGAAGGGGGGTCTAACTATGGCTACACCTTC
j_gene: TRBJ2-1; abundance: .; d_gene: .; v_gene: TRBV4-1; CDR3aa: CASSQGGGTADNEQFF; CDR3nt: TGCGCCAGCAGCCAAGGGGGGGGGACAGCCGACAATGAGCAGTTCTTC
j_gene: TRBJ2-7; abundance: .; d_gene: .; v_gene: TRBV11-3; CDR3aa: CASSLGRNEQYF; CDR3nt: TGTGCCAGCAGCTTAGGGAGAAACGAGCAGTACTTC
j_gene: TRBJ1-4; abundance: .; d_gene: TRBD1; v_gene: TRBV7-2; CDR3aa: CASSFRDRANEKLFF; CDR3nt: TGTGCCAGCAGCTTCCGGGACAGGGCTAATGAAAAACTGTTTTTT
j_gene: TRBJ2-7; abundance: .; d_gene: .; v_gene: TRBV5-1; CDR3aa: CASSLGQEQYF; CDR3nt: TGCGCCAGCAGCTTGGGTCAAGAGCAGTACTTC
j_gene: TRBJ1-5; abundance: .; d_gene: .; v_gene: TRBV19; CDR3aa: CASIANDGYNQPQHF; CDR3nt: TGTGCCAGTATAGCCAATGACGGCTACAATCAGCCCCAGCATTTT
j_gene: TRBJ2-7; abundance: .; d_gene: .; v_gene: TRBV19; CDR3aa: CASSPRTPYEQYF; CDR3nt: TGTGCCAGTAGTCCGAGGACCCCCTACGAGCAGTACTTC
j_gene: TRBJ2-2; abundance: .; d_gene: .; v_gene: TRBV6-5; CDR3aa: CASSYRVTGELFF; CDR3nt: TGTGCCAGCAGTTACAGGGTCACCGGGGAGCTGTTTTTT
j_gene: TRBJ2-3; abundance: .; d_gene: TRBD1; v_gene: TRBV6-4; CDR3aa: CASSKQGAGDTQYF; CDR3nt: TGTGCCAGCAGTAAGCAGGGGGCGGGAGATACGCAGTATTTT
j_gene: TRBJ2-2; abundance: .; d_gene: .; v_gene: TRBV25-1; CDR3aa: CASSEGARGTGELFF; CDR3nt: TGTGCCAGCAGTGAAGGGGCTCGCGGCACCGGGGAGCTGTTTTTT
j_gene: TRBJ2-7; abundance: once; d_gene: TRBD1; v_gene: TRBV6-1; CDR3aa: CASRGTGTSYEQYF; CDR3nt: TGTGCCAGCAGGGGGACAGGGACCTCCTACGAGCAGTACTTC
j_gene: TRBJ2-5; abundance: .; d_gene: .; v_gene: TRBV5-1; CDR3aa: CASSLSLETQYF; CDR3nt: TGCGCCAGCAGCTTGAGTTTGGAGACCCAGTACTTC
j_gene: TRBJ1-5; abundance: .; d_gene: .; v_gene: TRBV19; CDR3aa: CASSAWGRNQPQHF; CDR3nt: TGTGCCAGTAGTGCTTGGGGGAGGAATCAGCCCCAGCATTTT
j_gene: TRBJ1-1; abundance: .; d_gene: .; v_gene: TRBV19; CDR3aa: CASSKVGDTTEAFF; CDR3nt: TGTGCCAGTAGTAAGGTGGGGGACACCACTGAAGCTTTCTTT
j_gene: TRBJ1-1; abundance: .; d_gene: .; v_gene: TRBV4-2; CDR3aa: CASEGWGKAFF; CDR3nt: TGTGCCAGCGAAGGGTGGGGGAAAGCTTTCTTT
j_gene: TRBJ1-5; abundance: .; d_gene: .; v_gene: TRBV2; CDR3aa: CASSSTGLGQPQHF; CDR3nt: TGTGCCAGCAGTTCCACGGGATTGGGGCAGCCCCAGCATTTT
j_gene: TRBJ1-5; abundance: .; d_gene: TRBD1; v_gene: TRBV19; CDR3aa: CASSDKGTGSWNQPQHF; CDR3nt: TGTGCCAGTAGTGACAAAGGGACAGGGAGTTGGAATCAGCCCCAGCATTTT
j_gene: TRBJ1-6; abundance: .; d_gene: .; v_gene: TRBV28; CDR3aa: CASRLQSKDSPLHF; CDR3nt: TGTGCCAGCAGGCTACAAAGTAAGGATTCACCCCTCCACTTT
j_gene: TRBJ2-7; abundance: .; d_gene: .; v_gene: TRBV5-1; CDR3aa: CASSLGGTSYEQYF; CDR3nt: TGCGCCAGCAGCTTGGGTGGCACCTCCTACGAGCAGTACTTC